This T cell receptor (beta chain) was documented in a study of beta chain features in type 1 diabetes. Sequencing targeted expressed TCRB transcripts, as all isolated RNA had been reverse transcribed. Data came from immunoSEQ multiplex PCR; TCRdb stores just in-frame clones and leaves some out. The sample has about 160,000 clones; about 7.8% are singletons. The collection from each donor was one heparinised blood draw averaging around 0.11 L. This clone was found many times. What it binds is unknown. The CDR3 runs to 16 residues. After removal of 6 bases from V and 1 base from J, the junction contained 11 bases not matched to a gene. Germline values: CDR1 MDHEN, CDR2 SYDVKM. Points from the study as a whole: TCRB CDR3 length was moderately but significantly reduced in all four CD4+ subsets of Type 1 diabetes patients. Cells with high TCR expression could be over-represented when cDNA is sequenced. The VDJ junctions of type 1 diabetes patients carried fewer insertions and more deletions.

J is TRBJ1-2 and V is TRBV28; TRBD1 agrees at 7 bases. This receptor was identified in a woman in her 40s with type 1 diabetes. The sample consisted of central memory CD4+ T cells from blood. Here the CDR3 reads CASSGEGTADNYGYTF. CDR3 bases: TGTGCCAGCAGCGGGGAAGGGACAGCGGATAACTATGGCTACACCTTC.